The clone carrying this T cell receptor beta chain appeared a few times. What it binds is unknown. Clones were sequenced by immunoSEQ multiplex PCR, and TCRdb holds only the in-frame ones, with some missing. The table lists about 59,000 clones, about 73% of them singletons, with 2% in the top ten. This entry comes from a study of vaccination effects on CD4 cells after COVID-19. Expansion of antigen-specific CD4+ T cells with viral peptide pools was carried out by the ViraFEST assay before sequencing. The culture ran for approximately nine days before CD4+ T cells were isolated. Vaccine administered to participants consisted of two doses of either BNT162b2 or mRNA-1273. The germline V and J ends were trimmed by 5 bases and 8 bases, with 18 bases remaining between them. Per the germline V gene, CDR1 is SGHTA and CDR2 is FQGNSA. This CDR3 comprises 15 residues.

The chain uses TRBV7-2 and TRBJ2-2; D is possibly TRBD2 (7 bases). The sequences come from CD4+ T cells from PBMCs cultured with HCoV-OC43 spike peptides, collected after COVID-19 vaccination. Subset meaning: HCoV-OC43 spike overlapping peptide pool stimulation. The clonotype was recovered from a human donor who received a COVID-19 vaccine. CDR3 in DNA: TGTGCCAGCAGCAACGGGGGGCCCCTAGGGGGGGAGCTGTTTTTT. Its protein product is CASSNGGPLGGELFF.